This T cell receptor beta chain was identified in a study of CD8 T cells in ankylosing spondylitis. A quantitative 5'-RACE method, one with molecular barcodes, was used to make TCR beta libraries. TCRdb reanalysed the 5' RACE reads using MiXCR and keeps one entry per CDR3 protein. Counted here are 500,000 or so distinct CDR3 sequences, 5.3% occurring once; the ten biggest clones make up 3% to 4.5%. This clonotype appeared many times. What it binds is unknown. Study-wide points: Ankylosing spondylitis blood appeared to be characterized by a TCR beta motif of 7 to 9 highly homologous variants. The disease-linked clones had a CD8+ phenotype and low blood frequencies.

Germline CDR1 is SGHDT and CDR2 is YYEEEE. The CDR3 is 13 amino acids. V lost 4 bases to trimming and J lost 1 base, with 9 bases between them. The specimen was blood, either unsorted or a sorted T cell fraction (not recorded which). The TCR was taken from a male donor with ankylosing spondylitis. The V and J genes are TRBV5-6 and TRBJ2-7; D gene unclear. The CDR3 region has the DNA TGTGCCAGCAGCCCCCTAGGATCCTACGAGCAGTACTTC. As protein: CASSPLGSYEQYF.